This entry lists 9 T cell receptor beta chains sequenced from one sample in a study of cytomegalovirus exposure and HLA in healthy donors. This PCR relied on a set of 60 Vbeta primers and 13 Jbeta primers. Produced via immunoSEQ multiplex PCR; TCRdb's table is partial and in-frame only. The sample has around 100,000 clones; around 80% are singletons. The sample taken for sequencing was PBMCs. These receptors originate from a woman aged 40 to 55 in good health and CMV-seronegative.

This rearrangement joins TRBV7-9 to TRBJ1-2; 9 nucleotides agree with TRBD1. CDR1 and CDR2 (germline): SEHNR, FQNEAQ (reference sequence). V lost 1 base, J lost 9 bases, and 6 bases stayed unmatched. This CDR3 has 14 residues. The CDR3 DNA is TGTGCCAGCAGCTTAGTTACAGGGGGCGATAGCTACACCTTC. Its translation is CASSLVTGGDSYTF.

The CDR3 DNA follows: TGTGCCAGCAGTCTGGGGAGCTCCTATAATTCACCCCTCCACTTT. This gives the protein CASSLGSSYNSPLHF. The J gene is TRBJ1-6, the V gene TRBV6-4; D is uncertain. This CDR3 is 15 amino acids long. Germline values: CDR1 MRHNA, CDR2 SNTAGT. V gave up 5 bases and J gave up 0 bases, with 8 bases separating them.

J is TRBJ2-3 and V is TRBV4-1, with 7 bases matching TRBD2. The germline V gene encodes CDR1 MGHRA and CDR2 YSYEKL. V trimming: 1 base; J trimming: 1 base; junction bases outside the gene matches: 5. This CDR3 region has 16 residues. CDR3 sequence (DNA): TGCGCCAGCAGCCAAGGCCCAGGGAGGGGCACAGATACGCAGTATTTT. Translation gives CASSQGPGRGTDTQYF.

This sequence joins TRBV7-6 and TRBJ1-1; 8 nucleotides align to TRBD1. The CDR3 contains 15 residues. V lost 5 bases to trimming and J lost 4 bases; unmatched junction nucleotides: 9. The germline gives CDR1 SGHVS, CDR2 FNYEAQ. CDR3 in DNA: TGTGCCAGCAGCCTCAGCCAGGGGGCTCTCACTGAAGCTTTCTTT. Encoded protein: CASSLSQGALTEAFF.

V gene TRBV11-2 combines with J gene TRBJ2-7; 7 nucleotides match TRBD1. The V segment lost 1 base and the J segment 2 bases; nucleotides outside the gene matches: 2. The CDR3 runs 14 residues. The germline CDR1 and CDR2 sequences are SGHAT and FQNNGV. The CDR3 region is CASSLGTGAYEQYF. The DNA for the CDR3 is TGTGCCAGCAGCTTAGGTACAGGGGCCTACGAGCAGTACTTC.

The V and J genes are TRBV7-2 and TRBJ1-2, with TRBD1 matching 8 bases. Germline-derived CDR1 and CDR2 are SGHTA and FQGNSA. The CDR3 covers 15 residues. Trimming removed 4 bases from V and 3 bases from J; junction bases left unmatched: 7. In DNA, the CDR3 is TGTGCCAGCAGCTCGGGGACAGGATTCTACTATGGCTACACCTTC. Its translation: CASSSGTGFYYGYTF. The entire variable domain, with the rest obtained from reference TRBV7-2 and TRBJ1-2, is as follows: GAGVSQSPSNKVTEKGKDVELRCDPISGHTALYWYRQSLGQGLEFLIYFQGNSAPDKSGLPSDRFSAERTGGSVSTLTIQRTQQEDSAVYLCASSSGTGFYYGYTFGSGTRLTVV.

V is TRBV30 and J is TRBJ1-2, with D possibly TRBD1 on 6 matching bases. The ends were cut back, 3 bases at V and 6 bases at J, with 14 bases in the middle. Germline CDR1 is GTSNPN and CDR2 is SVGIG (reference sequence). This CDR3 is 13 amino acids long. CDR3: CAWRLQGPDGYTF. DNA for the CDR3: TGTGCCTGGAGGCTCCAGGGGCCGGATGGCTACACCTTC.

The CDR3 loop reads CASSAGTGSSPLHF. The CDR3 nucleotides are TGTGCCAGCAGCGCCGGGACAGGGAGTTCACCCCTCCACTTT. The gene calls are TRBV9 and TRBJ1-6; 9 bases match TRBD1. Germline CDR1 reads SGDLS; CDR2 reads YYNGEE. The CDR3 has 14 amino acids. V was pared by 3 bases and J by 9 bases, with 4 bases of the junction left unmatched.

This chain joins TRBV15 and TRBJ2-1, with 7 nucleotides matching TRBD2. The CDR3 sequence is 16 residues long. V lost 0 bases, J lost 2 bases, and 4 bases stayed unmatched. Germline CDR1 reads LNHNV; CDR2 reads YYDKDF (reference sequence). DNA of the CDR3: TGTGCCACCAGCAGAGATCAGGCGGGAGCCTACAATGAGCAGTTCTTC. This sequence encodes CATSRDQAGAYNEQFF.